These T cell receptor beta chains were read from a single sample in a study of blood T cell repertoires in COVID-19. Profiling relied on immunoSEQ multiplex PCR, and the TCRdb table lists in-frame clones only, not all of them. The table shows around 290,000 clones, with 86% occurring only once. Sequenced: PBMCs or T cells enriched from blood (not recorded which). These receptors came from a woman aged 18-29 years who had recovered from COVID-19. Each CDR3 is given with its conserved first and last residue. A D gene is named only where the DNA matches it firmly. The size entry is marked missing in some rows and otherwise reads once, few, many or a size class.

j_call d_call clone_size v_call cdr3_nt cdr3_aa
TRBJ2-1 . . TRBV25-1 TGTGCCAGCAGTGAATATACCCTAGTCTCCTACAATGAGCAGTTCTTC CASSEYTLVSYNEQFF
TRBJ1-5 TRBD1 . TRBV3-1/TRBV3-2 TGTGCCAGCAGCCCCGACAGGGATCAGCCCCAGCATTTT CASSPDRDQPQHF
TRBJ2-1 TRBD1 . TRBV10-3 TGTGCCATCAATGACAGGGGGCAAAGCAATGAGCAGTTCTTC CAINDRGQSNEQFF
TRBJ2-4 . . TRBV7-2 TGTGCCAGCAGCCGCATCAACGGGTATAGCATTCAGTACTTC CASSRINGYSIQYF
TRBJ1-4 . . TRBV19 TGTGCCAGTAGTATTCGCCAGGCCGCAACTAATGAAAAACTGTTTTTT CASSIRQAATNEKLFF
TRBJ1-4 TRBD1 . TRBV5-1 TGCGCCACGGACGGGGGGACAGGGGGCACTAATGAAAAACTGTTTTTT CATDGGTGGTNEKLFF
TRBJ2-1 . . TRBV5-1 TGCGCCAGCAGCCGAGCCTATGAGCAGTTCTTC CASSRAYEQFF
TRBJ1-2 . . TRBV9 TGTGCCAGCAGCCCGCTGACAGGAGGAAACTATGGCTACACCTTC CASSPLTGGNYGYTF
TRBJ2-7 TRBD2 once TRBV3-1/TRBV3-2 TGTGCCAGCAGCCCTCTAGGGACTAGCGGCCCCTACGAGCAGTACTTC CASSPLGTSGPYEQYF
TRBJ2-1 TRBD2 . TRBV2 TGTGCCAGCAGTGTTAGCGGGGGGCCTAATGAGCAGTTCTTC CASSVSGGPNEQFF
TRBJ2-7 TRBD2 . TRBV19 TGTGCCAGTAGCCCCGGACTAGAGAGCTCCTACGAGCAGTACTTC CASSPGLESSYEQYF
TRBJ2-3 . . TRBV7-9 TGTGCCAGCAGCACTTTAAACGGAGGGCCTGATACGCAGTATTTT CASSTLNGGPDTQYF
TRBJ2-2 . . TRBV12-3/TRBV12-4 TGTGCCACCCAGTTTTTTGTCACCGGGGAGCTGTTTTTT CATQFFVTGELFF
TRBJ2-5 TRBD2 . TRBV11-2 TGTGCCAGCAGCTTAGATGGACTAGCGCAAGAGACCCAGTACTTC CASSLDGLAQETQYF
TRBJ1-1 TRBD1 . TRBV19 TGTGCCAGTAGACCGGGACAGGGCGGAGAAGCTTTCTTT CASRPGQGGEAFF
TRBJ2-6 TRBD1 . TRBV11-2 TGTGCCAGCAGCTTAGATCAGGGGAGGACAGGGGCGTGGGGGGCCAACGTCCTGACTTTC CASSLDQGRTGAWGANVLTF
TRBJ2-1 . . TRBV9 TGTGCCAGCAGCGTAAGTTCTACGAGTTACAATGAGCAGTTCTTC CASSVSSTSYNEQFF
TRBJ2-2 TRBD2 . TRBV29-1 TGCAGCGGTGGGACTAGCGGCTACACCGGGGAGCTGTTTTTT CSGGTSGYTGELFF
TRBJ1-2 . . TRBV11-2 TGTGCCAGTCAGGGGTTTAACTATGGCTACACCTTC CASQGFNYGYTF
TRBJ2-7 . . TRBV5-1 TGCGCCAGCAGCTTGGCCCCCAGGGTAAGCTCCTACGAGCAGTACTTC CASSLAPRVSSYEQYF
TRBJ1-2 . . TRBV5-5 TGTGCCAGCAGCTTGGTGCAGGGGAATGGCTACACCTTC CASSLVQGNGYTF
TRBJ1-2 . once TRBV18 TGTGCCAGCTCTGCGACAGACTATGGCTACACCTTC CASSATDYGYTF
TRBJ1-2 TRBD1 . TRBV10-3 TGTGCCATCAGATCGGGACAGGGGGCGGATAACGGCTACACCTTC CAIRSGQGADNGYTF
TRBJ2-1 TRBD2 . TRBV23-1 TGCGCCAGCAGTCAATTAGCTGACTGGACTAGCGGGGGCCGCAGCTCCTACAATGAGCAGTTCTTC CASSQLADWTSGGRSSYNEQFF
TRBJ2-1 . . TRBV5-8 TGTGCCAGCAGCCTAGGACAGCCGAGCTCCTACAATGAGCAGTTCTTC CASSLGQPSSYNEQFF
TRBJ2-7 TRBD2 . TRBV2 TGTGCCAGCAGTGATGCCCCAGCGGGAGCTAACGAGCAGTACTTC CASSDAPAGANEQYF
TRBJ2-7 . . TRBV30 TGTGCCTGGGACGAACAGGGTCACAGGGACGAGCAGTACTTC CAWDEQGHRDEQYF
TRBJ2-7 TRBD1 . TRBV5-8 TGTGCCAGCAGCTTACCGGGACAGGGTGAACCGACCTACGAGCAGTACTTC CASSLPGQGEPTYEQYF
TRBJ2-7 . once TRBV7-2 TGTGCCAGCAGCTTGGTGCTTAAGGGGGAGCACTACGAGCAGTACTTC CASSLVLKGEHYEQYF
TRBJ2-1 . . TRBV28 TGTGCCAGCAGTTTTCAATGGGGACTAGGGGGCTCCAGGGGGCAGTTCTTC CASSFQWGLGGSRGQFF
TRBJ1-4 . . TRBV19 TGTGCCAGTACGAGGCCCGGAACTAATGAAAAACTGTTTTTT CASTRPGTNEKLFF